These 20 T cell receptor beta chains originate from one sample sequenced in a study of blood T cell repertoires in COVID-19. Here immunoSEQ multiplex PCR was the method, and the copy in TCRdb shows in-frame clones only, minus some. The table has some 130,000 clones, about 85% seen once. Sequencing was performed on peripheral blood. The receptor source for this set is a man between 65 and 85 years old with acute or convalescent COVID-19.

CDR3 nucleotides: TGTGCCAGCAGTTTAGGACAGGGTGATTCACCCCTCCACTTT. Protein product: CASSLGQGDSPLHF. The genes are TRBV6-5 and TRBJ1-6; 8 positions agree with TRBD1. This CDR3 contains 14 residues. With V trimmed by 4 bases and J by 8 bases, 4 bases remained unmatched. Germline CDR1 is MNHEY and CDR2 is SVGAGI.

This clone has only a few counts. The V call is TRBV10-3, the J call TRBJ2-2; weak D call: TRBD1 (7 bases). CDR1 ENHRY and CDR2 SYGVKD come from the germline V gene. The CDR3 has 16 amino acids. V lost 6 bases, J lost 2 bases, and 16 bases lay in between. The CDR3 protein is CAIRGGAGGNTGELFF. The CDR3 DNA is TGTGCCATCAGAGGCGGGGCAGGGGGAAACACCGGGGAGCTGTTTTTT.

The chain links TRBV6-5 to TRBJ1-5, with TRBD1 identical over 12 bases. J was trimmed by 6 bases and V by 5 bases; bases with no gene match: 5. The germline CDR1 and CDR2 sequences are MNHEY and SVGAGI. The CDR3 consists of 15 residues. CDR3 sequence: CASSPRDRGPQPQHF. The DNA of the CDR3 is TGTGCCAGCAGTCCCCGGGACAGGGGGCCTCAGCCCCAGCATTTT.

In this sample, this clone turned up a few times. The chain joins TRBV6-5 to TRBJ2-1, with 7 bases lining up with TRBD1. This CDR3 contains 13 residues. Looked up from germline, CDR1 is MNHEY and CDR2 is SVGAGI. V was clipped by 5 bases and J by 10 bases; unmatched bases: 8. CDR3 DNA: TGTGCCAGCAGTCTCACACCAGGGGGAGAGCAGTTCTTC. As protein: CASSLTPGGEQFF.

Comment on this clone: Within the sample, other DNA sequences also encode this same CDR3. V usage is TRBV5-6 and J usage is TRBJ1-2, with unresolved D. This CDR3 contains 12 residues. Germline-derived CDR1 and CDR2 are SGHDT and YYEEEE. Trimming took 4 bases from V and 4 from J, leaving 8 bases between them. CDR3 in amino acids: CASSLTGYGYTF. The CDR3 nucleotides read TGTGCCAGCAGCCTTACCGGCTATGGCTACACCTTC.

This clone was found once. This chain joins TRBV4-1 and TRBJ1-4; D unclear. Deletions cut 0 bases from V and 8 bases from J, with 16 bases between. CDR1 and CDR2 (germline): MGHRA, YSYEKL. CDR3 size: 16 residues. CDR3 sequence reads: CASSQDRSSGGEKLFF. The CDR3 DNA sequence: TGCGCCAGCAGCCAAGATCGATCTTCGGGAGGGGAAAAACTGTTTTTT.

The CDR3: CASSGGTAIYDQPQHF. CDR3 DNA sequence: TGTGCCAGCAGCGGGGGGACAGCCATTTACGACCAGCCCCAGCATTTT. The chain is built from TRBV7-2 and TRBJ1-5, with 7 bases that match TRBD1. Germline loops: CDR1 SGHTA, CDR2 FQGNSA. With 5 bases clipped from V and 7 bases from J, the junction kept 14 bases outside the gene matches. The CDR3 loop spans 16 amino acids.

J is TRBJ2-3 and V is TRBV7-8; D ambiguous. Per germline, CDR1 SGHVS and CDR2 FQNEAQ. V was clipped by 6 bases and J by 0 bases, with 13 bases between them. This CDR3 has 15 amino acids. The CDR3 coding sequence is TGTGCCAGCAGTCACTCTTATGCTAGCACAGATACGCAGTATTTT. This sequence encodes CASSHSYASTDTQYF.

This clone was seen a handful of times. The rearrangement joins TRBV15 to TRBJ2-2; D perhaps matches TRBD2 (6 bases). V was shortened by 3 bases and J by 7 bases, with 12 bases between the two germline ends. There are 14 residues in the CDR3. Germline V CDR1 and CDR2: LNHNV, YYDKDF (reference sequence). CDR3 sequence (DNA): TGTGCCACCAGCAGGGAGGGTTCTATCGGGGAGCTGTTTTTT. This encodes CATSREGSIGELFF.

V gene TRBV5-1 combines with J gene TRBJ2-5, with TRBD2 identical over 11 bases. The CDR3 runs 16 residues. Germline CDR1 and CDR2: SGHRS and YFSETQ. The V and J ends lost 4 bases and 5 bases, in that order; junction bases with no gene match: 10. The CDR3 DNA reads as TGCGCCAGCAGCCCTTCTCTAGCGGGGGGCCAGGAGACCCAGTACTTC. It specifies CASSPSLAGGQETQYF.

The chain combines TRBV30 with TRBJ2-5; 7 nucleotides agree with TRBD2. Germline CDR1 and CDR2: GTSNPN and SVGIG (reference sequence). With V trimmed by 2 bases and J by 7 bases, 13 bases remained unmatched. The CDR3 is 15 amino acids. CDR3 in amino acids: CAWSFTSASTGTQYF. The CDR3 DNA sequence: TGTGCCTGGAGTTTTACTAGCGCTTCCACAGGGACCCAGTACTTC.

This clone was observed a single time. In DNA form, the CDR3 reads TGTGCCAGCAGGCGGGGACAGGAGCGCTATGGCTACACCTTC. As protein: CASRRGQERYGYTF. This chain connects TRBV6-5 to TRBJ1-2; 8 bases map to TRBD1. Losses at the gene ends were 6 bases for V and 4 bases for J; bases not matched to a gene: 7. Germline CDR1 reads MNHEY; CDR2 reads SVGAGI. The CDR3 is made up of 14 amino acids.

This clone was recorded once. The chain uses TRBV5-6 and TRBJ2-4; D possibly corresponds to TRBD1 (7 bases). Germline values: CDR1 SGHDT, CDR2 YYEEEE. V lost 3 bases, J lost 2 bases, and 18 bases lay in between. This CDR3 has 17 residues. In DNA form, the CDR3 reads TGTGCCAGCAGCTGGGGGGACAGAGGGCAAACCAAAAACATTCAGTACTTC. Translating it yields CASSWGDRGQTKNIQYF.

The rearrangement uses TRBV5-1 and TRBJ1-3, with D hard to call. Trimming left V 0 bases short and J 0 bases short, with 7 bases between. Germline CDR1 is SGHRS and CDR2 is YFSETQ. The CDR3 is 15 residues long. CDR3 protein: CASSLGGLSGNTIYF. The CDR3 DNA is TGCGCCAGCAGCTTGGGTGGCCTCTCTGGAAACACCATATATTTT.

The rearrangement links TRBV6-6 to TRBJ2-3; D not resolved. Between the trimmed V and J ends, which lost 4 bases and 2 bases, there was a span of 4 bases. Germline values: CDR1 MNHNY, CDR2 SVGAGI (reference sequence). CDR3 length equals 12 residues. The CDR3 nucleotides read TGTGCCAGCAGTTCCTACACAGATACGCAGTATTTT. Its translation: CASSSYTDTQYF.

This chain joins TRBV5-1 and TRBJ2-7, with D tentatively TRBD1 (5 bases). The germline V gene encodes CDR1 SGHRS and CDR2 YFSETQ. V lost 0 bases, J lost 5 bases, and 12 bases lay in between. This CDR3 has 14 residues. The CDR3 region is CASSLAGQGHEQYF. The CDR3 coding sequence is TGCGCCAGCAGCTTGGCCGGGCAGGGCCACGAGCAGTACTTC. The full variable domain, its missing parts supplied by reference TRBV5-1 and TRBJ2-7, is KAGVTQTPRYLIKTRGQQVTLSCSPISGHRSVSWYQQTPGQGLQFLFEYFSETQRNKGNFPGRFSGRQFSNSRSEMNVSTLELGDSALYLCASSLAGQGHEQYFGPGTRLTVT.

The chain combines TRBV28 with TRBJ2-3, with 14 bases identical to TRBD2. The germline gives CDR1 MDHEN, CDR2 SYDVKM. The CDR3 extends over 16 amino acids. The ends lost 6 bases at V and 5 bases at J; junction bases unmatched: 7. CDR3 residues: CASSRRGLAGEDTQYF. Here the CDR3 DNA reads TGTGCCAGCAGCCGAAGGGGACTAGCGGGGGAAGATACGCAGTATTTT.

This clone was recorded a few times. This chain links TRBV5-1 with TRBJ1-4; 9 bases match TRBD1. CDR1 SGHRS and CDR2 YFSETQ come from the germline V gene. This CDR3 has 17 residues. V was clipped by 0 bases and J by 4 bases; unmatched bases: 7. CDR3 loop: CASSLGGTGYGNEKLFF. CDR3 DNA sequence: TGCGCCAGCAGCTTGGGGGGGACAGGGTATGGTAATGAAAAACTGTTTTTT.

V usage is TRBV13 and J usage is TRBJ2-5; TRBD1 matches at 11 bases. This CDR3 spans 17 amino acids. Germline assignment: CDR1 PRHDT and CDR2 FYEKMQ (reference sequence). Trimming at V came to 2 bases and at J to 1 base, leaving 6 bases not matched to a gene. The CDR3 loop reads CASSLRGQGAAQETQYF. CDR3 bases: TGTGCCAGCAGCTTAAGAGGACAGGGGGCTGCCCAAGAGACCCAGTACTTC.

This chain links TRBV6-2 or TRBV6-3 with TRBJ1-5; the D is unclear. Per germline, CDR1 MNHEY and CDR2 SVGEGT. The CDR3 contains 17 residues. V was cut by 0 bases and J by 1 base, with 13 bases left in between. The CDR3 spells CASSYSTWGGSNQPQHF. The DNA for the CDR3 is TGTGCCAGCAGTTACTCGACGTGGGGAGGAAGCAATCAGCCCCAGCATTTT.